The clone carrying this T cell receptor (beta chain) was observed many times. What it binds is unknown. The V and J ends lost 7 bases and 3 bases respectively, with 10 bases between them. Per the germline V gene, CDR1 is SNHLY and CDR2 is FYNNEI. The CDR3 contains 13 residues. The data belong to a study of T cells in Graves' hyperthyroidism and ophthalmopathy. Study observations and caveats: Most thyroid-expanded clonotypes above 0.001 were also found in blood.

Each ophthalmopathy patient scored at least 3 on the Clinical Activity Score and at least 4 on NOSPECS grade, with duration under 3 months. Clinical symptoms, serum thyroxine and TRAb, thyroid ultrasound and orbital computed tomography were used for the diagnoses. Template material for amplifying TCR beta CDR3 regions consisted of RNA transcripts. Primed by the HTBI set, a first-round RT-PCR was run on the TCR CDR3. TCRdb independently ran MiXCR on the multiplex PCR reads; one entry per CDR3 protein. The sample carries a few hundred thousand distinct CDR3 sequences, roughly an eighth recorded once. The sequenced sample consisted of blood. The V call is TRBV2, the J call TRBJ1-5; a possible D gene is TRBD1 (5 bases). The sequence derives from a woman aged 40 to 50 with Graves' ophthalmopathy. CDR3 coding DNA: TGTGCCAGCAAGCCGGGGCCCAATCAGCCCCAGCATTTT. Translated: CASKPGPNQPQHF.